The clone carrying this T cell receptor (beta chain) occurred many times. The antigen remains unidentified. At one boundary the junction diverges from the germline segment, which might be a read error. These data come from a study of T-cell memory formation after mild COVID-19. Study summary: TCR clusters showed largely donor specificity.

The CDR3 extends over 12 amino acids. Germline V gene sequence: CDR1 SGHRS, CDR2 YFSETQ. 5'RACE with constant-segment primers yielded barcoded, UMI-tagged TCR alpha and TCR beta cDNA libraries. TCRdb processed the 5' RACE reads anew with MiXCR; each CDR3 protein has one entry. The table records 250,000 to 300,000 distinct CDR3 sequences, about a sixth of them present only once. Study-level findings and limits: For second-wave clones that peaked at day 37, SARS-CoV-2 specificity went unverified. Some responding clones appeared in pre-infection memory, suggesting cross-reactive memory joined.

The rearrangement links TRBV5-1 to TRBJ2-1; D possibly corresponds to TRBD1 (6 bases). The sequence was obtained from a young man who had mild COVID-19 (a few samples of this study predate the infection). Cell type and time point are not known. The sequenced sample consisted of PBMCs or a T cell subset sorted from them (not recorded which). CDR3 sequence: CASSLGGNEQFF. The CDR3 DNA reads TGTGCCAGCAGCCTAGGGGGAAATGAGCAGTTCTTC.